One sample yielded the 23 T cell receptor beta chains listed below, sequenced in a study of blood T cell repertoires in COVID-19. The protocol was immunoSEQ multiplex PCR, while the TCRdb copy is restricted to in-frame clones and leaves out a portion. The sample consists of 450,000 to 600,000 clones, about 85% of them appearing once. Sequencing was carried out using PBMCs or T cells enriched from blood (not recorded which). The source is a woman younger than 35 who had recovered from COVID-19.

This chain uses TRBV19 with TRBJ1-1; possible D gene TRBD1, 6 bases. With 6 bases removed from V and 4 bases from J, the gap between germline ends came to 18 bases. This CDR3 spans 15 amino acids. Germline values: CDR1 LNHDA, CDR2 SQIVND (reference sequence). In nucleotides, the CDR3 is TGTGCCAGTAGCTCGGACAGTCCTTCGAGCACTGAAGCTTTCTTT. Translating it yields CASSSDSPSSTEAFF. Based on the CDR3 plus reference TRBV19 and TRBJ1-1, the full variable domain is DGGITQSPKYLFRKEGQNVTLSCEQNLNHDAMYWYRQDPGQGLRLIYYSQIVNDFQKGDIAEGYSVSREKKESFPLTVTSAQKNPTAFYLCASSSDSPSSTEAFFGQGTRLTVV.

The chain is built from TRBV4-1 and TRBJ1-2; the match to TRBD1 covers 7 bases. Germline V CDR1 and CDR2: MGHRA, YSYEKL. CDR3 size: 16 residues. V lost 6 bases to trimming and J lost 2 bases; unmatched junction nucleotides: 12. The CDR3 DNA sequence: TGCGCCAGCAGACTGAACCGGGACAGCGTCAACTATGGCTACACCTTC. It codes for CASRLNRDSVNYGYTF.

The CDR3 protein is CASSYGGDTQYF. The CDR3 DNA reads as TGTGCCAGCAGCTACGGGGGAGATACGCAGTATTTT. The chain has TRBV7-2 and TRBJ2-3; D possibly corresponds to TRBD2 (6 bases). Per the germline V gene, CDR1 is SGHTA and CDR2 is FQGNSA. V was pared by 4 bases and J by 5 bases, with 7 bases between. The CDR3 runs 12 residues.

This clone was picked up one time. The V call is TRBV10-3, the J call TRBJ2-7, with 9 bases that match TRBD1. This CDR3 is 13 amino acids long. Germline V gene lookup returns CDR1 ENHRY and CDR2 SYGVKD. Losses at the gene ends were 7 bases for V and 4 bases for J; bases not matched to a gene: 5. CDR3: CAIIPGTGYEQYF. The CDR3 DNA reads TGTGCCATCATCCCCGGGACAGGGTACGAGCAGTACTTC.

The chain couples TRBV11-3 to TRBJ1-5; 10 bases are a match to TRBD1. J was trimmed by 0 bases and V by 5 bases; bases with no gene match: 4. The CDR3 runs to 16 residues. Looked up from germline, CDR1 is SGHNT and CDR2 is YENEEA. CDR3: CASSRDRGFSNQPQHF. The DNA for the CDR3 is TGTGCCAGCAGCCGGGACAGGGGATTTAGCAATCAGCCCCAGCATTTT.

This sequence joins TRBV4-2 and TRBJ2-2; no definite D call. V lost 2 bases and J 5 bases, leaving 6 bases between the germline ends. Per the germline V gene, CDR1 is LGHNA and CDR2 is YNFKEQ. The CDR3 spans 13 residues. CDR3 sequence reads: CASSQSATGELFF. Here the CDR3 DNA reads TGTGCCAGCAGCCAAAGCGCTACCGGGGAGCTGTTTTTT.

The sample holds one count of this clone. The chain carries TRBV3-1 (or the pseudogene TRBV3-2) and TRBJ2-2; D remains unclear. V was shortened by 1 base and J by 6 bases, with 3 bases between the two germline ends. The germline V gene has CDR1 LGHDT and CDR2 YNNKEL (reference sequence). The CDR3 is made up of 12 amino acids. The CDR3 region is CASSQVSGELFF. CDR3 DNA: TGTGCCAGCAGCCAAGTCTCCGGGGAGCTGTTTTTT.

The chain employs TRBV29-1 and TRBJ1-3; maybe TRBD1 (6 bases). In germline, CDR1 is SQVTM, CDR2 ANQGSEA. The CDR3 consists of 13 residues. Trimming removed 3 bases at V and 1 base at J, with 7 bases between. Written as DNA, the CDR3 is TGCAGCGTTGATACAGGGTCTGGAAACACCATATATTTT. Translated: CSVDTGSGNTIYF.

This clone was detected only once. The chain recombines TRBV20-1 with TRBJ1-4; D is possibly TRBD1 (5 bases). The V gene's germline CDR1 is DFQATT and CDR2 SNEGSKA (reference sequence). The CDR3 has 15 residues. V was cut by 6 bases and J by 0 bases, with 14 bases left in between. The CDR3 DNA sequence: TGCAGTGCCAGTACAGGTTCCGCAACTAATGAAAAACTGTTTTTT. This codes for CSASTGSATNEKLFF.

The J gene is TRBJ2-6, the V gene TRBV24-1; D possibly corresponds to TRBD2 (5 bases). Germline lookup yields CDR1 KGHDR and CDR2 SFDVKD. The CDR3 covers 13 residues. V was pared by 12 bases and J by 7 bases, with 15 bases between. The CDR3 DNA reads as TGTGCCTCGTTTGGACTGGGAGCCAACGTCCTGACTTTC. Translating gives CASFGLGANVLTF.

The chain joins TRBV30 to TRBJ1-6, with TRBD1 as a possible D gene (6 bases). Trimming cost V 3 bases and J 10 bases, with 13 bases left between them. Germline CDR1 GTSNPN, CDR2 SVGIG (reference sequence). The CDR3 runs 13 residues. The CDR3 sequence: CAWSLQGGSPLHF. CDR3 sequence (DNA): TGTGCCTGGAGCCTACAGGGTGGGTCACCCCTCCACTTT.

This chain joins TRBV5-1 and TRBJ1-1; 7 nucleotides line up with TRBD1. This CDR3 region has 14 residues. The germline V gene has CDR1 SGHRS and CDR2 YFSETQ. V was clipped by 4 bases and J by 4 bases; unmatched bases: 7. CDR3 in DNA: TGCGCCAGCAGCGCAGACCCAGGGGGCACTGAAGCTTTCTTT. Amino acids: CASSADPGGTEAFF.

This chain links TRBV7-2 with TRBJ1-2; unclear D gene. V lost 5 bases and J lost 3, with 16 bases in between. This CDR3 contains 15 residues. The V gene's germline CDR1 is SGHTA and CDR2 FQGNSA. The CDR3 bases are TGTGCCAGCAGCCCCGTCCACGGCGAGGACTATGGCTACACCTTC. It encodes CASSPVHGEDYGYTF.

The chain carries TRBV2 and TRBJ1-4; maybe TRBD1 (5 bases). V gave up 2 bases and J gave up 6 bases, with 10 bases separating them. CDR1 is SNHLY and CDR2 is FYNNEI in the germline V gene. CDR3 length: 14 amino acids. CDR3 protein: CASSEMGGYEKLFF. The CDR3 DNA follows: TGTGCCAGCAGTGAAATGGGGGGTTATGAAAAACTGTTTTTT.

CDR3 sequence (DNA): TGTGCCAGCAGCTTAGAAGTCGGTCCAGATACGCAGTATTTT. Encoded protein: CASSLEVGPDTQYF. The chain couples TRBV7-6 to TRBJ2-3; D uncertain. V lost 1 base and J lost 4, with 9 bases in between. The length of the CDR3 is 14 residues. Germline V gene data show CDR1 as SGHVS and CDR2 as FNYEAQ.

This clone was detected once. The genes are TRBV11-2 and TRBJ1-6; D call uncertain. This CDR3 contains 15 residues. V was clipped by 3 bases and J by 8 bases, with 14 bases between them. Germline-derived CDR1 and CDR2 are SGHAT and FQNNGV. CDR3 in DNA: TGTGCCAGCAGCTTCGGGGAACCCCTCCATTCACCCCTCCACTTT. Translation: CASSFGEPLHSPLHF.

V is TRBV27 and J is TRBJ1-1, with 7 bases fitting TRBD1. Looked up from germline, CDR1 is MNHEY and CDR2 is SMNVEV (reference sequence). This CDR3 comprises 13 residues. Trimming took 3 bases from V and 5 from J; bases not matched to a gene: 3. The CDR3 nucleotides are TGTGCCAGCAGTTTGACAGGGTGGACTGAAGCTTTCTTT. Protein product: CASSLTGWTEAFF.

The CDR3 nucleotides read TGTGCCAGTAGTGAGGACAGAAGGATGGATTCACCCCTCCACTTT. Translated, it gives CASSEDRRMDSPLHF. The V call is TRBV19, the J call TRBJ1-6; maybe TRBD1 (6 bases). The CDR3 is 15 residues long. Germline V gives CDR1 LNHDA, CDR2 SQIVND (reference sequence). V was cut by 5 bases and J by 8 bases, with 16 bases left in between.

This clone has only a few counts. The chain couples TRBV23-1 to TRBJ2-2; D unclear. TRBV23-1 has ORF status, its function being uncertain. CDR3 length: 16 amino acids. The V end lost 0 bases, the J end lost 5 bases, and 13 bases lay between the germline ends. CDR3 DNA sequence: TGCGCCAGCAGTCAATCAGGCTTGGTCGGGACCGGGGAGCTGTTTTTT. Protein product: CASSQSGLVGTGELFF.

This chain links TRBV5-1 with TRBJ1-3; 7 nucleotides align to TRBD1. CDR3 length equals 16 residues. CDR1 is SGHRS and CDR2 is YFSETQ in the germline V gene. Trimming took 4 bases from V and 0 from J; bases not matched to a gene: 7. The CDR3 bases are TGCGCCAGCAGCCAAGGACAGGCCAGCTCTGGAAACACCATATATTTT. Translating it yields CASSQGQASSGNTIYF.

The chain combines TRBV12-3 or TRBV12-4 with TRBJ1-1; D call uncertain. This CDR3 comprises 13 residues. The V end was cut by 6 bases, the J end by 6 bases, with 14 bases between. For the CDR3, the DNA is TGTGCCAGCAGCATGGCACTTCGGGCTGAAGCTTTCTTT. Translated: CASSMALRAEAFF.

This sequence joins TRBV10-3 and TRBJ1-1; possibly TRBD1 for D (5 bases). Germline assignment: CDR1 ENHRY and CDR2 SYGVKD. The CDR3 is made up of 15 amino acids. Trimming left V 3 bases short and J 0 bases short, with 11 bases between. The CDR3 DNA follows: TGTGCCATCAGTGACCGGGCAGGGATGAACACTGAAGCTTTCTTT. It codes for CAISDRAGMNTEAFF.

The gene calls are TRBV7-2 and TRBJ2-1; TRBD2 aligns across 9 bases. CDR1 SGHTA and CDR2 FQGNSA come from the germline V gene. V shed 0 bases, J shed 9 bases, and the junction held 6 bases outside the gene matches. This CDR3 spans 15 amino acids. CDR3 in amino acids: CASSLARGLAGEQFF. CDR3 in DNA: TGTGCCAGCAGCTTAGCGCGGGGACTAGCAGGTGAGCAGTTCTTC.